This T cell receptor beta chain appears in the sequencing data of a study of blood T cell repertoires in COVID-19 (dated by TCRdb to 2020 to 2021). About the investigation overall: Samples from collaborators originated in the United States, Italy and Spain and spanned both the acute and convalescent phases of COVID-19. A freely available public database, intended as a resource for researchers studying the immune response to SARS-CoV-2, is where the repertoires were released. HLA class I and class II types, where available, came from metadata supplied by the sample provider rather than from assay-based typing. Deeply sampled blood TCRbeta repertoires from subjects exposed to, actively infected with, or recovered from COVID-19 were included in the dataset. Samples were obtained from the ongoing ImmuneRACE study (first 160 participants) and from over 1,000 subjects provided by 6 global collaborators. The sample metadata nearly always contained a de-identified subject ID, COVID-19 status, age in years and sex. The prospective study material was composed of cDNA or gDNA derived from T cells, B-cell-depleted T cells, or PBMCs.

Unmatched junction bases come to 6, with V trimmed by 4 bases and J by 1 base. Its CDR3 holds 15 amino acids, cysteine through phenylalanine. Only CDR3 DNA remains: 45 bases, in frame from the first base. According to the germline V gene (reference sequence), CDR1 reads GTSNPN and CDR2 reads SVGIG. On this clone: The antigen it binds to is not known. Base qualities are missing; no much larger clone stands one base away.

Whole blood was collected in K2EDTA tubes by collaborating institutions according to the institutions' own protocols. For TCRbeta analysis, collaborators shipped samples in one of three forms: frozen whole blood, isolated PBMCs, or DNA extracted from either of those sample types. The immunoSEQ Assay, a bias-controlled multiplex PCR, was used to amplify TCRbeta CDR3 regions from genomic DNA. The published analysis was carried out like this. The number of nucleated cells in each sample was estimated by amplification of reference gene primers within the assay. To quantify the absolute abundance of each unique TCRbeta CDR3 rearrangement, sequence reads were collapsed and filtered. For each sample, productive Simpson clonality was calculated as the square root of Simpson's diversity index across productive rearrangements. The clones in this table, taken by TCRdb from immuneACCESS, are in-frame only. Not every clone is retained; where verified, under half of the shortfall comes from an unresolved V gene, and the cause of the rest is unknown. The V and J calls and the clone size are those of that table, but D and trimming were determined from the DNA. The sample data list approximately 210,000 clones, and less than 85% of these were observed just once. The leading ten clones occupy approximately 3.8% of the sample.

Study-wide conclusions, independent of this receptor: How much clinical and demographic metadata was included differed by source and by participant, and the metadata was provided uncurated.

The sequence links TRBV30 to TRBJ2-3, with 9 bases matching TRBD2. The sequencing sample was made of peripheral blood. This clonotype originated in a woman of 80 years or more with acute or convalescent COVID-19. The DNA reads as follows: TGTGCCTGGATATTGACTAGCGGAGGCACAGATACGCAGTATTTT. This gives the protein CAWILTSGGTDTQYF.